This TCR beta chain was identified in a study of shared clonotypes between healthy human individuals. Looking at the study overall: Three plates each covered CD4 naive and memory; CD8 naive two, CD8 memory one.

On this clone: What it recognizes is unknown.

Only in-frame clones appear in the TCRdb table, and some are missing; sequencing was by immunoSEQ multiplex PCR. This table holds about 2,500,000 clones, 90% to 95% found once. Overall study findings and caveats: The genetic and exposure-history diversity represented was limited by few donors. Sorted-subset samples were not fully sequenced, rarefaction indicated.

CDR3 length: 15 residues. V lost 4 bases and J 1 base, leaving 14 bases between the germline ends. V and J are TRBV5-3 and TRBJ1-1; TRBD1 might be the D (5 bases). TRBV5-3 is identified as an open reading frame with a role that is uncertain. Sample: naive CD4+ T cells sorted from blood. As for subset: CD45RA+ positively selected. The receptor was derived from a man in his late teens or twenties in good health. The CDR3 loop reads CARSLRDLQNTEAFF. The CDR3 region has the DNA TGTGCCAGAAGCCTCAGGGACCTACAGAACACTGAAGCTTTCTTT.